A single sample gave rise to the 3 T cell receptor beta chains below, sequenced in a study of blood T cell repertoires in COVID-19. Sequencing used immunoSEQ multiplex PCR; TCRdb keeps in-frame clones, though not all of them. The table lists over 250,000 clones, less than 90% of them singletons. The sample consisted of peripheral blood. Receptor source: an older woman with COVID-19, enrolled during active disease.

CDR3 DNA: TGCAGCGCCCGGGACAGGGGCCCGTACATCTATGGCTACACCTTC. Amino acid sequence: CSARDRGPYIYGYTF. The chain is built from TRBV29-1 and TRBJ1-2, with 10 bases matching TRBD1. J was trimmed by 4 bases and V by 7 bases; bases with no gene match: 12. Per germline, CDR1 SQVTM and CDR2 ANQGSEA. The CDR3 is 15 amino acids.

The rearrangement joins TRBV28 to TRBJ2-1, with D maybe TRBD2 (6 bases). The CDR3 is made up of 14 amino acids. The germline V gene has CDR1 MDHEN and CDR2 SYDVKM. V dropped 2 bases and J dropped 7 bases, with 12 bases sitting between them. Here the CDR3 reads CASSLRGEDNEQFF. Here the CDR3 DNA reads TGTGCCAGCAGTTTACGCGGGGAAGATAATGAGCAGTTCTTC.

This chain joins TRBV2 and TRBJ2-3; 7 bases agree with TRBD1. Per the germline V gene, CDR1 is SNHLY and CDR2 is FYNNEI. V was pared by 6 bases and J by 2 bases, with 5 bases of the junction left unmatched. CDR3 length: 14 amino acids. The CDR3 region is CASSLQGLTDTQYF. CDR3 DNA: TGTGCCAGCAGCTTACAGGGGCTCACAGATACGCAGTATTTT.